The T cell receptor beta chain described here comes from a study of cytomegalovirus exposure and HLA in healthy donors. The germline gives CDR1 SGHTA, CDR2 FQGNSA. The CDR3 runs 12 residues. With 5 bases removed from V and 2 bases from J, the gap between germline ends came to 7 bases. The primer mix had 60 Vbeta and 13 Jbeta primers. The repertoire was sequenced with immunoSEQ multiplex PCR; TCRdb's copy has only in-frame clones and lacks some. Among 140,000 to 150,000 clones listed, over 80% were seen once. In the case of this clone: Other DNA variants within this sample encode the same CDR3.

This sequence joins TRBV7-2 and TRBJ2-7; TRBD1 is a possible D gene (5 bases). Material: PBMCs. This TCR derives from a male donor in good health and CMV-seronegative. Here the CDR3 reads CASSKQAYEQYF. The CDR3 DNA sequence: TGTGCCAGCAGCAAACAGGCCTACGAGCAGTACTTC.